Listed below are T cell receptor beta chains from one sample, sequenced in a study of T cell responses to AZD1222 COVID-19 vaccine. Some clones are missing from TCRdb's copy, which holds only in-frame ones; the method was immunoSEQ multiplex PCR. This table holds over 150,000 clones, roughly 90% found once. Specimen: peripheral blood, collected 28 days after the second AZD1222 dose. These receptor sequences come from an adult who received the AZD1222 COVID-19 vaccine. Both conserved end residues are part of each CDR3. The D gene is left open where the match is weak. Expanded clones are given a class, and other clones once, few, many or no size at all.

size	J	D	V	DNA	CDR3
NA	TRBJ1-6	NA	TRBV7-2	TGTGCCAGCAGCTTACACGGGGGGAATTCACCCCTCCACTTT	CASSLHGGNSPLHF
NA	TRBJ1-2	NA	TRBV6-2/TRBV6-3	TGTGCCAGCAGTCTGCCCGTAGGGAGCTACACCTTC	CASSLPVGSYTF
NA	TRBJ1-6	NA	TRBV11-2	TGTGCCAGCAGCTTAGTAGTAGATTCACCCCTCCACTTT	CASSLVVDSPLHF
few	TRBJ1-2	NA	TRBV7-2	TGTGCCAGCAGCTTAAGTCCGGGGAAGGGAGGCTACACCTTC	CASSLSPGKGGYTF
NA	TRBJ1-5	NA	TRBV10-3	TGTGCCATCAGTACATCGAGTAGCAATCAGCCCCAGCATTTT	CAISTSSSNQPQHF
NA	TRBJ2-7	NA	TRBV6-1	TGTGCCAGCAGTGAAGGGAGATTGGGGGAGCAGTACTTC	CASSEGRLGEQYF
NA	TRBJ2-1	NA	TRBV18	TGTGCCAGCTCACGGGACGGTGAGACGGGGCAGTTCTTC	CASSRDGETGQFF
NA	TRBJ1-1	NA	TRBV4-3	TGCGCCAGCAGCCAGGACCGAGGAGATAGTGGGGACACTGAAGCTTTCTTT	CASSQDRGDSGDTEAFF
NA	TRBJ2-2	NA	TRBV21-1	TGTGCCAGCATCGAAGGACAGGGCTACACCGGGGAGCTGTTTTTT	CASIEGQGYTGELFF
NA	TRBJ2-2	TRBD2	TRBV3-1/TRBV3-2	TGTGCCCGCGAGGGGGGGCTAGCGGGGAACACCGGGGAGCTGTTTTTT	CAREGGLAGNTGELFF
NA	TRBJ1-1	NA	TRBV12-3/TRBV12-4	TGTGCCAGCAGTCCTTATAGGGAAGCTTTCTTT	CASSPYREAFF
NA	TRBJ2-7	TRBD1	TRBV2	TGTGCCAGCAGTCCAAACAGGGGGTGGTTCTTC	CASSPNRGWFF
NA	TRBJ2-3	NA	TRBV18	TGTGCCAGCTCACCAGCCAGGGCTGGAGATACGCAGTATTTT	CASSPARAGDTQYF
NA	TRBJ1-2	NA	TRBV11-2	TGTGCCAGCAGCTTAAACGCAGCAAACTATGGCTACACCTTC	CASSLNAANYGYTF
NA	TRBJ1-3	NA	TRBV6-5	TGTGCCAGCAGTTACTCGGCAGGGCAAGGAAACACCATATATTTT	CASSYSAGQGNTIYF
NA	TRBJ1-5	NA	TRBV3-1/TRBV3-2	TGTGCCAGCAGCCAAGGGGGAGGGTTGAATCAGCCCCAGCATTTT	CASSQGGGLNQPQHF
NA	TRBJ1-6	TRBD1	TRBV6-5	TGTGCCAGCAGACAGGGGGCAGCTTATTCACCCCTCCACTTT	CASRQGAAYSPLHF
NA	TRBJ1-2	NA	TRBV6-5	TGTGCCAGCAGAGGGTCACCCGGTGAAGGCTACACCTTC	CASRGSPGEGYTF
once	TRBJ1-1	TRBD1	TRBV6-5	TGTGCCAGCAGTTACTCCCCGACAGGGGCGGACACTGAAGCTTTCTTT	CASSYSPTGADTEAFF
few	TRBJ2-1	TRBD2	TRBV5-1	TGCGCCAGCAGCCCCCCTTCTAGCGGTAACAATGAGCAGTTCTTC	CASSPPSSGNNEQFF
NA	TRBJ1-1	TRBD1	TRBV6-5	TGTGCCAGCAGTCCGGGCAGGGGGTTGGGGGAACGGGCTTTCTTT	CASSPGRGLGERAFF
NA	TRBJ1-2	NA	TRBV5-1	TGCGCCAGCAGCTACTATGTTGGGACCTCAGCCCCGGGGGACTATGGCTACACCTTC	CASSYYVGTSAPGDYGYTF
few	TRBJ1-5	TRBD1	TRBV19	TGTGCCAGTAGTACCCTGACAGGGGGCGGCAATCAGCCCCAGCATTTT	CASSTLTGGGNQPQHF
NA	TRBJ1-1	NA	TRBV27	TGTGCCAGCAGCTGGGGGGGCACTGAAGCTTTCTTT	CASSWGGTEAFF
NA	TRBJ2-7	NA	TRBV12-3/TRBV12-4	TGTGCCAGCACCCCCAGGCTCTCCTACGAGCAGTACTTC	CASTPRLSYEQYF
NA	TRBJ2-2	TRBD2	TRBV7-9	TGTGCCATCCCTCGCGGGGGGCCTACGGACACCGGGGAGCTGTTTTTT	CAIPRGGPTDTGELFF
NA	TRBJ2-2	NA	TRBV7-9	TGTGCCAGCACTTTTGGGGCGAACACCGGGGAGCTGTTTTTT	CASTFGANTGELFF
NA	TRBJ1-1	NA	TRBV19	TGTGCCAGTAGTATACAGGGGAACACTGAAGCTTTCTTT	CASSIQGNTEAFF
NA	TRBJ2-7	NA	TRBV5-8	TGTGCCAGCAGCTTGGCCCCGGGACCCTACTACGAGCAGTACTTC	CASSLAPGPYYEQYF
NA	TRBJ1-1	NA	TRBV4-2	TGTGCCAGCCGGGATTGGAACACTGAAGCTTTCTTT	CASRDWNTEAFF
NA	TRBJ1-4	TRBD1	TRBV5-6	TGTGCCAGCAGCTTCCAGGGGGCGGCGAGTGAAAAACTGTTTTTT	CASSFQGAASEKLFF
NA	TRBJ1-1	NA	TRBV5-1	TGCGCCAGCAGCTCCGGAGCTCTTGGCATACCTGAAGCTTTCTTT	CASSSGALGIPEAFF
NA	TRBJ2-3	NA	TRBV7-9	TGTGCCAGCAGCTTTAGCACAGATACGCAGTATTTT	CASSFSTDTQYF
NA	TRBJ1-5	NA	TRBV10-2	TGCGCCAGCAGTCTGGGGGCGACCAATCAGCCCCAGCATTTT	CASSLGATNQPQHF
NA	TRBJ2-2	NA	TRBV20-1	TGCAGTGCTAGGATTGCCGGGGAGCTGTTTTTT	CSARIAGELFF
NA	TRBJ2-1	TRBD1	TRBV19	TGTGCCAGTAGTTCCGGGACAGGTTTGTCTATGGGGAATGAGCAGTTCTTC	CASSSGTGLSMGNEQFF
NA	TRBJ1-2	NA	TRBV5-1	TGCGCCAGCAGCCCGGACAGCAACTATGGCTACACCTTC	CASSPDSNYGYTF
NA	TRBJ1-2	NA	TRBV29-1	TGCAGCGTTGTAGGTGATAAATATGGCTACACCTTC	CSVVGDKYGYTF
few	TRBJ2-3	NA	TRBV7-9	TGTGCCAGCAGCTTAGAACAGCCCCTTACGCAGTATTTT	CASSLEQPLTQYF
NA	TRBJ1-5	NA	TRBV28	TGTGCCAGCAGCAATCAGGGGAATAGCAATCAGCCCCAGCATTTT	CASSNQGNSNQPQHF
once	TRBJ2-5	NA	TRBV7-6	TGTGCCAGCAGCCAAGGGGGGGGGCAAGAGACCCAGTACTTC	CASSQGGGQETQYF
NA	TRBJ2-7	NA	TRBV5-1	TGCGCCAGCAGCTTCGTAGGTGGTTTCACCCTCTCTACCCGGGGGTATAACGAGCAGTACTTC	CASSFVGGFTLSTRGYNEQYF
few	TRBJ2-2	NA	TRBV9	TGTGCCAGCAGCGTCAGGCAGGGGGGGACCGGGGAGCTGTTTTTT	CASSVRQGGTGELFF